This is a list of T cell receptor beta chains from one sample in a study of T-cell reconstitution after alpha-beta-depleted transplantation in children. TCRdb redid the calling of the PCR reads with MiXCR, one entry per CDR3 protein. The sample shows some 600,000 distinct CDR3 sequences, approximately 17% of them seen only once. The sequencing here drew on PBMCs from the stem cell graft donor, taken from the stem cell graft. The receptors originated from a human donor who donated a stem cell graft to a child with acute myeloid leukemia. Both conserved end residues are part of each CDR3. D genes are given only for firm matches. Expanded clones get a size class; other rows say once, few or many, or leave the size out.

abundance	v_gene	d_gene	j_gene	CDR3nt	CDR3aa
many	TRBV6-5	.	TRBJ2-2	TGTGCCAGCAGCTATGGGACGGTGAACACCGGGGAGCTGTTTTTT	CASSYGTVNTGELFF
.	TRBV21-1	.	TRBJ2-7	TGTGCCAGCAGCAATTGGGTTCACTACGAGCAGTACTTC	CASSNWVHYEQYF
many	TRBV20-1	TRBD2	TRBJ2-5	TGCAGTGCTAGAGCTAGCGGGGAGTTTGAGACCCAGTACTTC	CSARASGEFETQYF
few	TRBV28	.	TRBJ1-5	TGTGCCAGCAGTTCCCCAGGGGATCGGCGCAATCAGCCCCAGCATTTT	CASSSPGDRRNQPQHF
few	TRBV5-5	TRBD1	TRBJ2-1	TGTGCCAGCAGCTTTACACAGGGGGTCTACAATGAGCAGTTCTTC	CASSFTQGVYNEQFF
few	TRBV7-6	.	TRBJ2-3	TGTGCCAGCAGCTTAGGGACAGCGGGCCAAAGCACAGATACGCAGTATTTT	CASSLGTAGQSTDTQYF
.	TRBV5-5	.	TRBJ1-3	TGTGCCAGCAGCTTGGCCTACGGGCTCTCTGGAAACACCATACATTTT	CASSLAYGLSGNTIHF
.	TRBV29-1	.	TRBJ1-5	TGCAGCGTTCTGGATGTTAATCAGCCCCAGCATTTT	CSVLDVNQPQHF
few	TRBV10-3	TRBD1	TRBJ1-1	TGTGCCATCAGCGATACCAATCCCGGGACAGTGAACACTGAAGCTTTCTTT	CAISDTNPGTVNTEAFF
.	TRBV7-2	.	TRBJ1-5	TGTGCCAGCAGCTTTTCCGGGGGCAGTTGGCGCAATCAGCCCCAGCATTTT	CASSFSGGSWRNQPQHF
few	TRBV25-1	TRBD2	TRBJ2-1	TGTGCCAGCTCGTCGCGGGGGAACAATGAGCAGTTCTTC	CASSSRGNNEQFF
.	TRBV12-3/TRBV12-4	.	TRBJ2-1	TGTGCCAGCAGTTTTCGACATTTACAATGGGAGCAGTTCTTC	CASSFRHLQWEQFF
many	TRBV20-1	.	TRBJ1-2	TGCAGTAGACGACAGAGCTATGGCTACACCTTC	CSRRQSYGYTF
few	TRBV12-3/TRBV12-4	.	TRBJ1-1	TGTGCCAGCAGTTTTGGGGGGAGGGGGTTTGGGGCTTTCTTT	CASSFGGRGFGAFF
.	TRBV12-3/TRBV12-4	.	TRBJ1-1	TGTGCCAGCAGTTTAGCGGACCCCGGGAACACTGAAGCTTTCTTT	CASSLADPGNTEAFF
many	TRBV5-5	.	TRBJ2-5	TGTGCCAGCAGCTCCCAAGGGGGTCAAGAGACCCAGTACTTC	CASSSQGGQETQYF